The clone carrying this T cell receptor beta chain appeared a few times. The data were produced by immunoSEQ multiplex PCR, yet TCRdb's version contains in-frame clones alone and is incomplete. The repertoire includes 80,000 to 95,000 clones, about 86% of them detected once, and about a fifth sits in the top ten. Germline loops: CDR1 ENHRY, CDR2 SYGVKD. This CDR3 comprises 15 residues. V shed 3 bases and J shed 7 bases, with 18 bases lying between them. The sample is drawn from a study of blood T cell repertoires in COVID-19. The rearrangement links TRBV10-3 to TRBJ1-2, with a weak D call TRBD1 (6 bases). The receptor's source is an elderly woman in a cohort sampled during active or convalescent COVID-19. Sequenced material: peripheral blood. The CDR3 sequence is CAISERGQSMGGYTF. The CDR3 region has the DNA TGTGCCATCAGTGAAAGGGGACAATCAATGGGTGGCTACACCTTC.